This T cell receptor beta chain was sequenced in a study of shared clonotypes between healthy human individuals. From germline, CDR1 is MNHNY and CDR2 SVGAGI (reference sequence). The CDR3 covers 14 residues. The V end was cut by 3 bases, the J end by 6 bases, with 14 bases between. Method: immunoSEQ multiplex PCR; TCRdb's copy keeps in-frame clones and lacks some. The sample comprises 2 million to 2.5 million clones, just over 90% of which are singletons, and approximately 0.4% rests with the top ten. This TCR derives from a man between 18 and 29 years old in good health. Some clones in this sample may be carry-over from other donors' samples. Sequenced: naive CD4+ T cells from PBMCs. The subset: CD45RA+ positively selected. The rearrangement uses TRBV6-6 and TRBJ1-2; no reliable D call. CDR3 sequence reads: CASSYSARENGYTF. CDR3 nucleotide sequence: TGTGCCAGCAGTTATAGCGCCCGGGAAAATGGCTACACCTTC.